This T cell receptor beta chain was sequenced for a study of T cell responses to AZD1222 COVID-19 vaccine. Study-level points and caveats: Distributed over spike, vaccine-associated CD4 TCRs predominated at 160-218 and 743-854. Most donors were white British, females outnumbered males, and clonal diversity was possibly underestimated. In the spike-specific TCR repertoire, nearly half reportedly target unmutated variant regions.

Second doses at about 4 or about 12 weeks were pooled. A note on this clone: The antigen is not known.

Looked up from germline, CDR1 is GTSNPN and CDR2 is SVGIG (reference sequence). There are 13 residues in the CDR3. The junction had 4 bases not matched to a gene; V was cut back by 5 bases and J by 4 bases. Clones were read by immunoSEQ multiplex PCR, and TCRdb kept only the in-frame ones, dropping some. The table has around 70,000 clones, 70% to 90% seen once. The V and J genes are TRBV30 and TRBJ1-4, with 7 bases that match TRBD1. This receptor was obtained from an adult who received the AZD1222 COVID-19 vaccine. This specimen consisted of peripheral blood, obtained 28 days after the second AZD1222 dose. DNA for the CDR3: TGTGCCTGGGCCGGGACAGTTAATGAAAAACTGTTTTTT. It translates to CAWAGTVNEKLFF.